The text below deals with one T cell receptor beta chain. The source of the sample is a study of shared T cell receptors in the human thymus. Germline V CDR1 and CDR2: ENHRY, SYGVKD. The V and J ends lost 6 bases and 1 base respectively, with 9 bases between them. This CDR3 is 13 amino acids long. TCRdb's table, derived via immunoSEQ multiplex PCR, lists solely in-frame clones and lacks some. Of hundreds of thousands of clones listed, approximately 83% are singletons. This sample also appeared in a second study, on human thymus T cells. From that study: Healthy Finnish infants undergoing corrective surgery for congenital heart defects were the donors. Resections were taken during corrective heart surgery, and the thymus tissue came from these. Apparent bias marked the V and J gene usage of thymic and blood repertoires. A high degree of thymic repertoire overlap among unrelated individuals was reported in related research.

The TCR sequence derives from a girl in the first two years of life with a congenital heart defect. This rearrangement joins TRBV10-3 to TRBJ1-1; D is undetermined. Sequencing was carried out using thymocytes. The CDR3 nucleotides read TGTGCCATCAGCCAGACAAAGAACACTGAAGCTTTCTTT. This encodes CAISQTKNTEAFF.